One and the same sample provided the 4 T cell receptor beta chains below, sequenced in a study of response to subunit inactivated influenza vaccine. TCRdb re-called the RT-PCR reads with MiXCR, one entry per CDR3 protein. The sample lists hundreds of thousands of distinct CDR3 sequences; less than 20% were seen once. Specimen: PBMCs from blood, collected approximately 12 days after vaccination. These receptors were collected from a middle-aged man who received an inactivated influenza vaccine.

J is TRBJ1-5 and V is TRBV6-1; possible D gene TRBD1, 5 bases. Germline assignment: CDR1 MNHNS and CDR2 SASEGT. Trimming pared 6 bases from V and 6 bases from J, leaving 15 bases between. This CDR3 has 14 residues. The CDR3 DNA follows: TGTGCCAGCAGCTCGGGGGGGGTCGGTCAGCCCCAGCATTTT. This gives the protein CASSSGGVGQPQHF.

This clonotype was recorded a few times. The rearrangement links TRBV7-6 to TRBJ2-5; 7 nucleotides align to TRBD1. The V gene's germline CDR1 is SGHVS and CDR2 FNYEAQ. The V gene end was trimmed by 4 bases and the J gene end by 2 bases; junction bases not matched to a gene: 7. The CDR3 runs to 15 residues. The CDR3 loop reads CASSSQPGQQETQYF. DNA of the CDR3: TGTGCCAGCAGCTCCCAACCGGGACAGCAAGAGACCCAGTACTTC.

The gene calls are TRBV28 and TRBJ2-1; D is tentatively TRBD1 or TRBD2 (6 bases each). Trimming pared 2 bases from V and 5 bases from J, leaving 22 bases between. The CDR3 extends over 18 amino acids. CDR1 and CDR2 (germline): MDHEN, SYDVKM. The CDR3, as DNA: TGTGCCAGCAGTTTAAGGGTAGGGGGGACCTCTCTACACAATGAGCAGTTCTTC. Translation gives CASSLRVGGTSLHNEQFF.

J is TRBJ2-2 and V is TRBV4-1, with TRBD2 identical over 7 bases. The CDR3 contains 13 residues. The J segment lost 7 bases and the V segment lost 8 bases, leaving 7 bases of the junction unmatched. In germline, CDR1 is MGHRA, CDR2 YSYEKL. DNA for the CDR3: TGCGCCAGCGGGACGGGAGGAGGCGGGGAGCTGTTTTTT. Amino acid sequence: CASGTGGGGELFF.